These 16 T cell receptor beta chains share one sample of origin, sequenced in a study of cytomegalovirus exposure and HLA in healthy donors. The PCR made use of 60 Vbeta and 13 Jbeta primers. TCRdb's table, derived via immunoSEQ multiplex PCR, lists solely in-frame clones and lacks some. This table has some 140,000 clones, 70% to 80% appearing once. Input material: PBMCs. The receptors originated from a man under 40 in good health and CMV-seropositive.

The chain has TRBV6-4 and TRBJ1-1; tentative D call: TRBD1 (6 bases). Germline assignment: CDR1 MRHNA and CDR2 SNTAGT. Trimming left V 2 bases short and J 3 bases short, with 13 bases between. The length of the CDR3 is 15 residues. The CDR3 region is CASSDEDSTYTEAFF. CDR3 coding DNA: TGTGCCAGCAGTGACGAGGACAGCACCTACACTGAAGCTTTCTTT.

The gene calls are TRBV18 and TRBJ1-1; D is unclear. This CDR3 region has 14 residues. V was shortened by 2 bases and J by 5 bases, with 12 bases between the two germline ends. Per germline, CDR1 KGHSH and CDR2 LQKENI. As DNA, the CDR3 is TGTGCCAGCTCACCAAGACACCGGGAAACTGAAGCTTTCTTT. This encodes CASSPRHRETEAFF.

The chain joins TRBV6-1 to TRBJ2-7; 10 nucleotides match TRBD1. Germline lookup yields CDR1 MNHNS and CDR2 SASEGT. V lost 1 base to trimming and J lost 8 bases; unmatched junction nucleotides: 2. The CDR3 has 13 residues. DNA for the CDR3: TGTGCCAGCAGTGAAGGGGACAGGGGCCAGCAGTACTTC. Translation: CASSEGDRGQQYF.

This sequence joins TRBV6-1 and TRBJ1-5; D possibly corresponds to TRBD1 (6 bases). The V end was cut by 4 bases, the J end by 7 bases, with 17 bases between. The CDR3 length is 15 residues. The germline V gene has CDR1 MNHNS and CDR2 SASEGT. Written as DNA, the CDR3 is TGTGCCAGCAGTGCTTATCGAGGGGGAGAACAGCCCCAGCATTTT. Amino acids: CASSAYRGGEQPQHF.

The gene calls are TRBV30 and TRBJ1-1; D perhaps matches TRBD1 (5 bases). Trimming took off 4 bases at V and 0 bases at J, with 6 bases between the two ends. The germline V gene encodes CDR1 GTSNPN and CDR2 SVGIG (reference sequence). This CDR3 has 12 residues. The CDR3 DNA reads as TGTGCCTGGACAGGGATGAACACTGAAGCTTTCTTT. The encoded protein is CAWTGMNTEAFF.

The table lists this clone with a count of one. This chain connects TRBV7-3 to TRBJ1-2; D is undetermined. V was clipped by 2 bases and J by 7 bases, with 26 bases between them. The CDR3 length is 18 residues. The germline CDR1 and CDR2 sequences are SGHTA and FQGTGA. The CDR3 is CASSLSGSSDVKAGGYTF. CDR3 DNA sequence: TGTGCCAGCAGCTTATCTGGAAGCAGTGACGTGAAAGCGGGTGGCTACACCTTC.

This clone was seen once. V is TRBV5-4 and J is TRBJ2-1; a weak D match, TRBD2 (5 bases). The CDR3 extends over 13 amino acids. CDR1 and CDR2 from the germline V gene are SGHNT and YYREEE (reference sequence). V shed 5 bases and J shed 2 bases, with 8 bases lying between them. Here the CDR3 reads CASSGSAYNEQFF. In DNA, the CDR3 is TGTGCCAGCAGTGGGAGTGCCTACAATGAGCAGTTCTTC.

The CDR3 protein is CASSDARGTDEQFF. DNA for the CDR3: TGTGCCAGCAGTGATGCACGCGGGACCGACGAGCAGTTCTTC. This chain joins TRBV25-1 and TRBJ2-1, with a weak D call TRBD2 (6 bases). Trimming shortened V by 3 bases and J by 10 bases, and 16 bases separated the two germline ends. The CDR3 has 14 residues. Germline-derived CDR1 and CDR2 are MGHDK and SYGVNS.

J is TRBJ2-5 and V is TRBV5-1; 7 bases are a match to TRBD2. The CDR3 covers 14 residues. With 5 bases clipped from V and 4 bases from J, the junction kept 8 bases outside the gene matches. Germline values: CDR1 SGHRS, CDR2 YFSETQ. CDR3 sequence (DNA): TGCGCCAGCAGTGCAGGTCTAGCGGTAGAGACCCAGTACTTC. It specifies CASSAGLAVETQYF.

This chain uses TRBV7-9 with TRBJ1-1; D not certain. Germline lookup yields CDR1 SEHNR and CDR2 FQNEAQ (reference sequence). Trimming stripped 5 bases from V and 1 base from J, with 17 bases between. The CDR3 extends over 16 amino acids. The CDR3 protein is CASSVVPPGSNTEAFF. The CDR3 region has the DNA TGTGCCAGCAGCGTAGTGCCCCCGGGATCGAACACTGAAGCTTTCTTT.

The rearrangement joins TRBV6-5 to TRBJ2-1, with 9 bases lining up with TRBD2. With 2 bases clipped from V and 7 bases from J, the junction kept 6 bases outside the gene matches. The CDR3 runs 15 residues. Looked up from germline, CDR1 is MNHEY and CDR2 is SVGAGI. CDR3 loop: CASSYPGTSRNEQFF. CDR3 bases: TGTGCCAGCAGTTACCCCGGGACTAGCAGAAATGAGCAGTTCTTC.

The chain is built from TRBV10-3 and TRBJ2-1; TRBD2 might be the D (5 bases). Trimming removed 2 bases from V and 3 bases from J, with 11 bases in between. Germline V CDR1 and CDR2: ENHRY, SYGVKD. The CDR3 sequence is 15 residues long. CDR3 bases: TGTGCCATCAGTGAGCGTGGACGGGGCTACAATGAGCAGTTCTTC. Its protein is CAISERGRGYNEQFF.

V usage is TRBV7-2 and J usage is TRBJ1-4; 9 bases agree with TRBD1. CDR1 and CDR2 from the germline V gene are SGHTA and FQGNSA. The V and J ends lost 5 bases and 11 bases, in that order; junction bases with no gene match: 12. The CDR3 runs to 15 residues. The CDR3, as DNA: TGTGCCAGCAGCCGACCGGGACAGGGAGGACCCAAACTGTTTTTT. Its protein product is CASSRPGQGGPKLFF.

This chain joins TRBV23-1 and TRBJ2-5; D may be TRBD1 (6 bases). TRBV23-1 is labeled an ORF, and its function is uncertain. The CDR3 loop spans 15 amino acids. V was pared by 3 bases and J by 1 base, with 12 bases between. CDR3 nucleotide sequence: TGCGCCAGCAGTCATCTAGGGGGACCCCAAGAGACCCAGTACTTC. Translation gives CASSHLGGPQETQYF.

The J gene is TRBJ2-5, the V gene TRBV4-2; 8 positions agree with TRBD1. Gene TRBJ2-7 matches the end of the DNA better, so the J call may be wrong. The germline gives CDR1 LGHNA, CDR2 YNFKEQ. This CDR3 comprises 15 residues. CDR3 in DNA: TGTGCCAGCAGCCAGTCGACAGGGGAGTCCTACGAGCAGTACTTC. Amino acid sequence: CASSQSTGESYEQYF.

This clone occurred a few times. The CDR3 bases are TGTGCCTGGAGTGGTAGTACCTACGAGCAGTACTTC. Residues: CAWSGSTYEQYF. The J gene is TRBJ2-7, the V gene TRBV30; D is undetermined. Trimming took 1 base from V and 2 from J, leaving 6 bases between them. This CDR3 spans 12 amino acids. Per the germline V gene, CDR1 is GTSNPN and CDR2 is SVGIG (reference sequence).